This TCR beta chain was sequenced during a study of Ad26.COV2.S vaccination and SARS-CoV-2 variants. Findings of the study overall: Reported post-vaccination CD8+ and CD4+ T cell responses to spike showed substantial breadth. Researchers reported similar non-spike TCR breadth in vaccine and placebo recipients.

The CDR3 runs 15 residues. The ends lost 0 bases at V and 4 bases at J; junction bases unmatched: 7. Per germline, CDR1 SQVTM and CDR2 ANQGSEA. Profiled with immunoSEQ multiplex PCR; TCRdb holds only in-frame clones, not every one. Among around 370,000 clones listed, 92% were seen once. Comment on this clone: Its antigen remains unidentified.

The sample in question was peripheral blood, obtained after recovery from COVID-19. The V and J genes are TRBV29-1 and TRBJ2-5; 8 bases align to TRBD1. This sequence originates from a human donor who had recovered from COVID-19. CDR3 sequence: CSVEESGQGRETQYF. CDR3 DNA sequence: TGCAGCGTTGAAGAGTCCGGACAGGGTAGAGAGACCCAGTACTTC.